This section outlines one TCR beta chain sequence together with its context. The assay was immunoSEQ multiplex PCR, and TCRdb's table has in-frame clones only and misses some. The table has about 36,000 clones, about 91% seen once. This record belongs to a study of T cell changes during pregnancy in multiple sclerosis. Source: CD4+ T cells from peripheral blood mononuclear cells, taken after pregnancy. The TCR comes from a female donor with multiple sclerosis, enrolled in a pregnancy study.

The CDR3 nucleotides are TGTGCCAGTAGCAAATGGCTCCAGGGGGTGGGGGAGCAGTACTTC. Its protein product is CASSKWLQGVGEQYF. The V call is TRBV19, the J call TRBJ2-7, with 7 bases fitting TRBD1. Germline CDR1 and CDR2: LNHDA and SQIVND (reference sequence). The CDR3 has 15 amino acids. V lost 6 bases and J lost 7; bases outside the gene matches: 15.